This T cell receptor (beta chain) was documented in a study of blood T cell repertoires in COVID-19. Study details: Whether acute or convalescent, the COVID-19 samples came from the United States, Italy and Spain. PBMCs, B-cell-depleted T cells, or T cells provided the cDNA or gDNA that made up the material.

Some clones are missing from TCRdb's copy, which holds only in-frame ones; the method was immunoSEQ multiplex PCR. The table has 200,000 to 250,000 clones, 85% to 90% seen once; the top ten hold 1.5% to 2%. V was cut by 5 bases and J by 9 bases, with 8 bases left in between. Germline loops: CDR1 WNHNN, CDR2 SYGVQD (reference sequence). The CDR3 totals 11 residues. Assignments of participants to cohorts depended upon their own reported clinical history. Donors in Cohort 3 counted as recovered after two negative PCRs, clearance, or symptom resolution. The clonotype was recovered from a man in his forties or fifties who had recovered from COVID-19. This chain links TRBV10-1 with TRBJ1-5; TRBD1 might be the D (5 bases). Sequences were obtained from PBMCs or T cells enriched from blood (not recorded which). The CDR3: CASSQDRPQHF. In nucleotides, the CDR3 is TGCGCCAGCAGTCAAGACAGGCCCCAGCATTTT.